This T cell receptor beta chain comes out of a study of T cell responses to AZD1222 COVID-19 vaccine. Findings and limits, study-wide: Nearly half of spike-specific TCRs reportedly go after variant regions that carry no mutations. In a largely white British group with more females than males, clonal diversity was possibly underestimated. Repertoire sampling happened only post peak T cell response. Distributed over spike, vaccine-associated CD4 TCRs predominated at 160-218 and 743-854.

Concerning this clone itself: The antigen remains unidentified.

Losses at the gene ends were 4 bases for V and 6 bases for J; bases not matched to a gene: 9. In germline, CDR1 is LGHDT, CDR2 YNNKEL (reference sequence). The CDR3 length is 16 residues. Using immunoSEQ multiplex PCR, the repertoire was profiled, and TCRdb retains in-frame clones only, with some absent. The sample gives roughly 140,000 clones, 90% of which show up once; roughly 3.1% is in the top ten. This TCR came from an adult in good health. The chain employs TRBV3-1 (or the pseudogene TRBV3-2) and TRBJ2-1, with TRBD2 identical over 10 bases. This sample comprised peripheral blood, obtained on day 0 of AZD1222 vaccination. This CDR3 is CASSRTLAGEGNEQFF. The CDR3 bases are TGTGCCAGCAGCCGAACCCTAGCGGGAGAGGGCAATGAGCAGTTCTTC.